This T cell receptor (beta chain) was found in a study of human T cells and chemical hapten exposure. A single record per CDR3 protein comes from TCRdb applying MiXCR to the RACE reads. Here the sample spans 150,000 to 200,000 distinct CDR3 sequences, 14% being singletons. Documented time point: patch test 1, 2 weeks after DPC sensitization. Treatment meaning: therapeutic diphenylcyclopropenone sensitization with weekly scalp DPC. The CDR3 covers 19 residues. V dropped 4 bases and J dropped 2; count of bases not matched to a gene: 11. Germline loops: CDR1 SGDLS, CDR2 YYNGEE. V is TRBV9 and J is TRBJ2-2, with 13 bases aligning to TRBD2. This specimen consisted of whole blood, obtained in connection with sensitization to the hapten diphenylcyclopropenone (DPC). The TCR sequence derives from a woman in her 30s with alopecia areata. Some clones in this sample may be carry-over from other donors' samples. The CDR3 loop is CASSLPRTSGSVNTGELFF. For the CDR3, the DNA is TGTGCCAGCAGCTTGCCCAGGACTAGCGGGAGTGTAAACACCGGGGAGCTGTTTTTT.